This entry describes one TCR beta chain. Its target is not known. The data originate from a study of blood T cells in healthy people across ages. Each donor supplied about 9.6 milliliters of peripheral blood. A second PCR, run for about 6 to 11 cycles, used a sample-barcoded 5' primer plus a J-beta primer mix. Tags on each cDNA molecule came from a template-switch adaptor with 12 random nucleotides. TCRdb independently ran MiXCR on the 5' RACE reads; one entry per CDR3 protein. Here the sample spans some 880,000 distinct CDR3 sequences, about 36% being singletons. Study-wide findings and caveats: More naive CD4+ cells and higher diversity were found in long-lived than in aged donors.

V shed 2 bases and J shed 5 bases, with 21 bases lying between them. This CDR3 is built from 17 residues. Germline assignment: CDR1 MNHEY and CDR2 SVGEGT. Sequencing was done on a sample of blood. The clonotype originates from a man aged 18 to 35 in good health. This chain joins TRBV6-2 or TRBV6-3 and TRBJ1-2; possible D gene TRBD1, 6 bases. CDR3 nucleotides: TGTGCCAGCAGTTACGCAATGGACAGCCTTTCTGGATATGGCTACACCTTC. Protein sequence: CASSYAMDSLSGYGYTF.